The 9 T cell receptor beta chains below all came from one sample that was sequenced in a study of blood T cell repertoires in COVID-19. Sequencing was performed with immunoSEQ multiplex PCR; in TCRdb, only in-frame clones are kept and a portion is missing. The table records tens of thousands of clones, about 85% of them present only once. Sequencing input: peripheral blood. These receptor sequences come from a human donor in a cohort sampled during active COVID-19.

J is TRBJ1-1 and V is TRBV14; D remains ambiguous. Germline CDR1 SGHDN, CDR2 FVKESK. Trimming took 6 bases from V and 1 from J, leaving 9 bases between them. CDR3 length: 13 residues. The CDR3 coding sequence is TGTGCCAGCAGTTCCAGAAGGAACACTGAAGCTTTCTTT. Translation: CASSSRRNTEAFF.

This clone was detected once. J is TRBJ2-7 and V is TRBV11-2; 11 bases are shared with TRBD2. CDR3 length equals 15 residues. V shed 1 base and J 5 bases; nucleotides not matched to a gene: 4. From germline, CDR1 is SGHAT and CDR2 FQNNGV. The CDR3 is CASSLGLAGGNEQYF. CDR3 nucleotide sequence: TGTGCCAGCAGCTTAGGCCTAGCGGGAGGAAACGAGCAGTACTTC. Based on the CDR3 plus reference TRBV11-2 and TRBJ2-7, the full variable domain is EAGVAQSPRYKIIEKRQSVAFWCNPISGHATLYWYQQILGQGPKLLIQFQNNGVVDDSQLPKDRFSAERLKGVDSTLKIQPAKLEDSAVYLCASSLGLAGGNEQYFGPGTRLTVT.

This chain uses TRBV5-6 with TRBJ2-5; D perhaps matches TRBD2 (5 bases). The V gene lost 5 bases and the J gene lost 2 bases, with 16 bases spanning the gap. Germline CDR1 reads SGHDT; CDR2 reads YYEEEE. CDR3 size: 15 residues. The CDR3 DNA reads as TGTGCCAGCAGGGATACGGGGAGAATACAAGAGACCCAGTACTTC. Translation: CASRDTGRIQETQYF.

The chain's CDR3 is CATSDQDRGGYTF. In nucleotides, the CDR3 is TGTGCCACCAGTGATCAAGACAGGGGTGGCTACACCTTC. The chain couples TRBV24-1 to TRBJ1-2; TRBD1 agrees at 8 bases. Germline-derived CDR1 and CDR2 are KGHDR and SFDVKD. Germline trimming cut 3 bases from V and 7 bases from J; bases unmatched to any gene: 3. This CDR3 has 13 residues.

This sequence joins TRBV18 and TRBJ2-2; D possibly corresponds to TRBD1 (6 bases). This CDR3 comprises 16 residues. Germline lookup yields CDR1 KGHSH and CDR2 LQKENI. The ends were cut back, 2 bases at V and 2 bases at J, with 12 bases in the middle. The CDR3 coding sequence is TGTGCCAGCTCACCAGAGGACAGCTTAAACACCGGGGAGCTGTTTTTT. As protein: CASSPEDSLNTGELFF.

The genes are TRBV6-5 and TRBJ2-7, with D hard to call. CDR1 and CDR2 (germline): MNHEY, SVGAGI. Trimming took 3 bases from V and 2 from J, leaving 11 bases between them. The CDR3 is made up of 14 amino acids. The CDR3 region is CASSYRGTPYEQYF. The CDR3 DNA reads TGTGCCAGCAGTTATCGCGGAACCCCCTACGAGCAGTACTTC.

V is TRBV18 and J is TRBJ1-2; D is unresolved. The CDR3 has 12 amino acids. Germline CDR1 is KGHSH and CDR2 is LQKENI. V lost 2 bases and J lost 7, with 8 bases in between. This CDR3 is CASSPDSGGYTF. The CDR3 nucleotides are TGTGCCAGCTCACCAGACTCTGGTGGCTACACCTTC.

Remarks on this clone: At the DNA level, this CDR3 is encoded by other sequences in the same sample as well. The rearrangement links TRBV19 to TRBJ2-7; the match to TRBD1 covers 8 bases. Germline V CDR1 and CDR2: LNHDA, SQIVND (reference sequence). The CDR3 spans 14 residues. V shed 2 bases, J shed 3 bases, and the junction held 3 bases outside the gene matches. This CDR3 is CASSIRTGLYEQYF. CDR3 nucleotides: TGTGCCAGTAGTATACGGACAGGGCTCTACGAGCAGTACTTC.

The chain employs TRBV4-1 and TRBJ1-1; possibly TRBD1 for D (6 bases). The length of the CDR3 is 15 residues. The ends were cut back, 6 bases at V and 5 bases at J, with 19 bases in the middle. The germline V gene encodes CDR1 MGHRA and CDR2 YSYEKL. The CDR3 sequence: CASSSPGGRGTEAFF. The CDR3, as DNA: TGCGCCAGCAGTTCCCCCGGGGGGCGCGGGACTGAAGCTTTCTTT.